This record covers a single T cell receptor beta chain. This receptor's antigen is unknown. Base qualities are missing; no much larger clone stands one base away. These data originate in a study of OX40 agonist ivuxolimab in advanced cancers. Describing the broader study: Ivuxolimab was a fully human IgG2 agonistic monoclonal antibody targeting the costimulatory receptor OX40 (CD134). Intravenous ivuxolimab was administered to patients every 2 weeks at six dose levels: 0.01, 0.1, 0.3, 1.5, 3 and 10 mg/kg. Among the approximately 54 dose-escalation patients, some 20 had hepatocellular carcinoma, around 15 melanoma, 9 renal cell carcinoma and 9 head and neck cancer. In the dose-escalation cohort, 82.7% of patients were male, and the mean age was roughly 60 years, with a range of 23 to 79. Prior anti-PD-1, anti-PD-L1 or anti-CTLA-4 therapy was permitted, and checkpoint inhibitors had been received by about 44% of dose-escalation patients. Partial responses occurred in three dose-escalation patients: two with cutaneous melanoma and one with hepatocellular carcinoma. The purpose of peripheral TCRbeta sequencing was to test whether ivuxolimab changed TCR sequence diversity and led to clonal T-cell expansion. The paper reports the monotherapy dose-escalation portion (N of about 50 patients) of the phase I ivuxolimab trial.

To sequence the TCRbeta CDR3 region, genomic DNA was isolated from the sorted cells. The immunoSEQ Assay was used to sequence the TCRbeta CDR3 regions. The source is immuneACCESS, and TCRdb retained only in-frame sequences with V and J called. Part of the clones is not carried over; for the studies checked, unresolved V genes explain less than half of this, and the remainder is unexplained. This sample has about 100,000 clones in its table, and approximately 89% of those were observed once. Approximately 0.16% of the sample rests with the top ten. The trial excluded patients who had a history of autoimmune disease or who were on systemic immunosuppression. Peripheral blood for TCR sequencing was collected from all dose cohorts at baseline, on cycle 4 day 1, and on cycle 7 day 1. The samples were drawn from a first-in-human, open-label, multicenter phase I dose-escalation trial of ivuxolimab. Adults with locally advanced or metastatic head and neck squamous cell, hepatocellular, melanoma or renal cell carcinoma were enrolled in the trial. Before TCR sequencing, CD4+ T cells and CD8+ T cells were sorted from peripheral blood as separate populations.

The germline V gene encodes CDR1 MNHEY and CDR2 SMNVEV (reference sequence). At the junction V is shortened by 4 bases and J by 4 bases; bases outside the gene matches: 5. Counted from cysteine to phenylalanine, this CDR3 has 15 amino acids. Left in the record is the CDR3 DNA by itself, 45 bases read in frame from the first base. General findings and caveats noted by the study authors: Clonal expansion of both CD4+ and CD8+ blood T cells was observed from baseline to week 6 at doses 0.1 to 3.0 mg/kg. Antigen specificity was not determined for the clonally expanded peripheral T cells. Low levels of normalized T-cell clonal expansion were also seen in some nonresponding patients. On average, CD8+ T cells showed more expanded clones than CD4+ T cells after ivuxolimab. Partial responders in the 0.1-3.0 mg/kg groups had among the lowest normalized peripheral clonal expansion, especially among CD8+ T cells.

This sequence originates from an adult with an advanced solid tumor such as melanoma, head and neck, liver or kidney cancer. This sample comprised CD4+ or CD8+ T cells sorted from blood, obtained in a trial of the OX40 agonist ivuxolimab. Rearrangement joined TRBV27 to TRBJ2-5, with 11 middle bases fitting TRBD2. The CDR3 region reads CASSSSGGYPETQYF. DNA sequence: TGTGCCAGCAGTTCTAGCGGGGGGTACCCAGAGACCCAGTACTTC.